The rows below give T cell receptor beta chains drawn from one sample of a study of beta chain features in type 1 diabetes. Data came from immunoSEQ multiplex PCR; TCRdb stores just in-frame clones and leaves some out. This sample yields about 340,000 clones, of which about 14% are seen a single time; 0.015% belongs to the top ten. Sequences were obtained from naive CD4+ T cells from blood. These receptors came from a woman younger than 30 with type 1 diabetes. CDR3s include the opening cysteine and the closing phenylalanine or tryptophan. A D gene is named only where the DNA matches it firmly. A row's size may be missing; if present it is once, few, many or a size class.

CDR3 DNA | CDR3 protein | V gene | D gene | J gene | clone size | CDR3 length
TGTGCCAGCACCCTGAGCGGGAGGGGATCGTACCAAGAGACCCAGTACTTC | CASTLSGRGSYQETQYF | TRBV2 | TRBD2 | TRBJ2-5 | NA | 17
TGCGCCAGCAGCTTGGCCTCCGTTGTCAATGAGCAGTTCTTC | CASSLASVVNEQFF | TRBV5-1 | NA | TRBJ2-1 | few | 14
TGCAGTATGACTAGTTCCGAGACCCAGTACTTC | CSMTSSETQYF | TRBV29-1 | NA | TRBJ2-5 | few | 11
TGCGCCAGCAGCTTGCACCCAGGGAACACCGGGGAGCTGTTTTTT | CASSLHPGNTGELFF | TRBV5-1 | NA | TRBJ2-2 | few | 15
TGCGCCAGCAGCTTGGCCGGACAGGGCCGGGGGGAGCAGTACTTC | CASSLAGQGRGEQYF | TRBV5-1 | TRBD1 | TRBJ2-7 | NA | 15
TGTGCCAGCAGCATTAGCGGGGCAGGCTACGAGCAGTACTTC | CASSISGAGYEQYF | TRBV7-2 | TRBD2 | TRBJ2-7 | NA | 14
TGTGCCAGCAGCCCGGGACTTCGGGCTAGCACAGATACGCAGTATTTT | CASSPGLRASTDTQYF | TRBV7-6 | NA | TRBJ2-3 | few | 16
TGTGCCAGCAGCCCGTATGGTGGGAGAGTAAGCAATGAGCAGTTCTTC | CASSPYGGRVSNEQFF | TRBV4-2 | NA | TRBJ2-1 | NA | 16
TGCGCCAGCAGACGACAGGGACCCGATCGCAAGCAGTTCTTC | CASRRQGPDRKQFF | TRBV5-1 | TRBD1 | TRBJ2-1 | few | 14
TGCAGCGTAACCGGGACATTCCCCCAAGATACGCAGTATTTT | CSVTGTFPQDTQYF | TRBV29-1 | NA | TRBJ2-3 | few | 14
TGTGCCAGCAGCTTAGCGGGGGCGATGAACACTGAAGCTTTCTTT | CASSLAGAMNTEAFF | TRBV7-2 | NA | TRBJ1-1 | few | 15